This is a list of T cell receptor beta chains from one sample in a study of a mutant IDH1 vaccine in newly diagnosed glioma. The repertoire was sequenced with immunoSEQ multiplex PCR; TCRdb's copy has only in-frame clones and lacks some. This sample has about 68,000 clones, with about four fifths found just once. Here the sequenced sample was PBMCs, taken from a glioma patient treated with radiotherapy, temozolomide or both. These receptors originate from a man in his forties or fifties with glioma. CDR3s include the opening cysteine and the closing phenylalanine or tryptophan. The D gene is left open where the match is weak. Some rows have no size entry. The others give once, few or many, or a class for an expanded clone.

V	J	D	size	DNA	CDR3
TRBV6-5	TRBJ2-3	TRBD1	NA	TGTGCCAGCACCCCTGGACAGGGGACGCAGTATTTT	CASTPGQGTQYF
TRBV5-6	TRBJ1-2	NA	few	TGTGCCAGCAGCTGGGTTGATTCCAGGGGAACCTATGGCTACACCTTC	CASSWVDSRGTYGYTF
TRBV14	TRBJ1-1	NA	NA	TGTGCCAGCAGCCAAAGAGTCAACACTGAAGCTTTCTTT	CASSQRVNTEAFF
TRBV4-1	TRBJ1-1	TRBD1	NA	TGCGCCAGCAGCCAAATACCGGGACAGGGACTTCCGAACACTGAAGCTTTCTTT	CASSQIPGQGLPNTEAFF
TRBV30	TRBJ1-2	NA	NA	TGTGCCTGGAGTCGACAGCCAGACTATGGCTACACCTTC	CAWSRQPDYGYTF
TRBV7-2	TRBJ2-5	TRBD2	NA	TGTGCCAGCAGCACCCCCGGGACTAGCGGGGACCAAGAGACCCAGTACTTC	CASSTPGTSGDQETQYF
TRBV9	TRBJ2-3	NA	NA	TGTGCCAGCAGCGTACAGGAGGGACTGCGGGCAGATACGCAGTATTTT	CASSVQEGLRADTQYF
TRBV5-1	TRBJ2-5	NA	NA	TGCGCCAGCAGCCTCTTTGGTCAAGAGACCCAGTACTTC	CASSLFGQETQYF
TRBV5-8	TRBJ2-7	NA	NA	TGTGCCAGCAGCTTGGGGGGCCACCCCTACGAGCAGTACTTC	CASSLGGHPYEQYF
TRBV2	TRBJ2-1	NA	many	TGTGCCAGCAGTGAACCGGGGGAGAATGAGCAGTTCTTC	CASSEPGENEQFF
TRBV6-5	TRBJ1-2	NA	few	TGTGCCAGCAGTTACTCGGGCCCCCGGGGGGACTATGGCTACACCTTC	CASSYSGPRGDYGYTF
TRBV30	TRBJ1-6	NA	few	TGTGCCTGGAGCCGGGTAGGAGTCACCCTCCACTTT	CAWSRVGVTLHF
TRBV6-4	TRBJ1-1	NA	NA	TGTGCCAGCAGCGCCGGGGGGAAGAACACTGAAGCTTTCTTT	CASSAGGKNTEAFF
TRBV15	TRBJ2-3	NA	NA	TGTGCCACCAGCAGAGAGAGGGGGAGTGGCACAGATACGCAGTATTTT	CATSRERGSGTDTQYF
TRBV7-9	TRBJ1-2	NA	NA	TGTGCCAGCAGCTTGGGAACAGGGAGCCGCTATGGCTACACCTTC	CASSLGTGSRYGYTF
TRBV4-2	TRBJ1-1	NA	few	TGTGCCAGCAGCCAAGAGGGGCAGGGCCTCGAAGCTTTCTTT	CASSQEGQGLEAFF
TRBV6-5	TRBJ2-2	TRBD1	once	TGTGCCAGCAGTTTGACAGGGATGGACACCGGGGAGCTGTTTTTT	CASSLTGMDTGELFF
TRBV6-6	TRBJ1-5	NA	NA	TGTGCCAGCAGTTACTCGAAGAGCCCCACAAATCAGCCCCAGCATTTT	CASSYSKSPTNQPQHF
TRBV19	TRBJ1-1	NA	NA	TGTGCCAGTATAGGAGTTGGGCAGGGTACTAATACGGCTTTCTTT	CASIGVGQGTNTAFF
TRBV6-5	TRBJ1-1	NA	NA	TGTGCCAGCAACCACAGGGCCGGCACTGAAGCTTTCTTT	CASNHRAGTEAFF
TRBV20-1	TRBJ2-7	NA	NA	TGCAGTGCTTACTTAGACGAGCAGTACTTC	CSAYLDEQYF
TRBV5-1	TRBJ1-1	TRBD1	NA	TGCGCCAGCAGGGGACAGATGAACACTGAAGCTTTCTTT	CASRGQMNTEAFF
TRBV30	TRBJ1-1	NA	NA	TGTGCCTGGAGTACCTCCCGGGGGACTGAAGCTTTCTTT	CAWSTSRGTEAFF
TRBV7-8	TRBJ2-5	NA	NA	TGTGCCAGCAGCCGGGGACGGTCGCAAGAGACCCAGTACTTC	CASSRGRSQETQYF